This T cell receptor (beta chain) was identified during a study of regulatory T cells in long-lasting Graves disease. The wider study: The term persistent Graves' disease signified upward of 5 years on antithyroid drugs with positive TSH receptor antibodies.

Findings and limits, study-wide: Persistent cases favored TRBV28, TRBJ1-2 and TRBJ2-5. Small sample size may have lowered accuracy.

Regarding time point: persistent/refractory GD, antithyroid drugs over 5 years with positive TRAb. From RNA extracted from PBMCs, the TCR library was made. The patient group derived from an endocrinology department in Xi'an, China. In germline, CDR1 is ENHRY, CDR2 SYGVKD. This CDR3 region has 13 residues. After removal of 3 bases from V and 8 bases from J, the junction contained 6 bases not matched to a gene. For TCR beta, libraries came from iRepertoire HTBI primers and Arm-PCR of CDR3 regions. TCRdb used MiXCR to reprocess the multiplex PCR reads, holding one entry per CDR3 protein. The sample lists approximately 440,000 distinct CDR3 sequences, 20% to 30% occurring once. About this clonotype: Its target is unknown.

The clonotype comes from a female donor with Graves disease. V and J are TRBV10-3 and TRBJ1-1, with TRBD1 matching 7 bases. The sequencing here drew on peripheral blood mononuclear cells (PBMCs), taken when the disease was refractory, from a patient treated with antithyroid drugs. DNA for the CDR3: TGTGCCATCAGTGAAAGGACAGGTTCGGAAGCTTTCTTT. Protein sequence: CAISERTGSEAFF.